This TCR beta chain was recovered during a study of shared clonotypes between healthy human individuals. Study-level results: Against clonotypes common to all four donors, non-shared ones had lower generation probabilities. When naive CD4 clonotypes were compared across a few donors, 4% to 5.5% were shared. The diversity represented, both genetic and in exposure history, was limited by few donors.

Produced via immunoSEQ multiplex PCR; TCRdb's table is partial and in-frame only. The sample includes 950,000 to 1,100,000 clones, about 70% seen only once; the top ten take approximately 1.5%. V gave up 0 bases and J gave up 9 bases, with 9 bases separating them. The CDR3 extends over 13 amino acids. Looked up from germline, CDR1 is SNHLY and CDR2 is FYNNEI. The table lists this clone with a few counts. As yet, its antigen is unknown. The origin of this receptor is a man younger than 35 in good health. The rearrangement joins TRBV2 to TRBJ1-3; D gene uncertain. Sequencing was performed on memory CD4+ T cells sorted from blood. Subset here: CD45RA-negative fraction. CDR3 in DNA: TGTGCCAGCAGTGAAGCGGGGAAGGGCACCATATATTTT. Protein product: CASSEAGKGTIYF.